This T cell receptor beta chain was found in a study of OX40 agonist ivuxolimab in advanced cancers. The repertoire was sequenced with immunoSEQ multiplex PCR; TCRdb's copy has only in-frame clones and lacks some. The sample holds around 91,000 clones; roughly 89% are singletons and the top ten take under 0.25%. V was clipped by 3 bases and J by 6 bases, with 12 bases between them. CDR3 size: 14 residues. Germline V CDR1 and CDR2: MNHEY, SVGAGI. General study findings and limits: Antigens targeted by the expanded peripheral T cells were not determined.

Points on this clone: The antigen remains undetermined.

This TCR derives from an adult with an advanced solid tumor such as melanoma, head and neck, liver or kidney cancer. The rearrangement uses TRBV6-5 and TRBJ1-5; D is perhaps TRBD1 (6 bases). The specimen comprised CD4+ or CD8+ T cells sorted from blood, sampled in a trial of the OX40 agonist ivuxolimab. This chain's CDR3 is CASSYQQGGQPQHF. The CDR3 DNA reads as TGTGCCAGCAGTTATCAACAGGGAGGTCAGCCCCAGCATTTT.